This T cell receptor (beta chain) was captured by sequencing in a study of blood T cell repertoires in COVID-19. Study details: Sample material is recorded as cDNA or gDNA derived from T cells, B-cell-depleted T cells, or PBMCs.

TCRdb's copy holds only in-frame clones and misses some; the assay was immunoSEQ multiplex PCR. The sample includes 95,000 to 110,000 clones, over 80% of them seen just once. The germline gives CDR1 LNHDA, CDR2 SQIVND (reference sequence). This CDR3 spans 16 amino acids. Trimming took off 5 bases at V and 2 bases at J, with 16 bases between the two ends. Sequencing input: peripheral blood. The receptor's source is a woman between 25 and 40 years old with acute or convalescent COVID-19. This chain joins TRBV19 and TRBJ2-1; possible D gene TRBD1, 5 bases. CDR3 residues: CASSLDGASTYNEQFF. The CDR3, as DNA: TGTGCCAGTAGTCTGGATGGGGCCTCTACCTACAATGAGCAGTTCTTC. The whole variable domain, remainder taken from reference TRBV19 and TRBJ2-1, is DGGITQSPKYLFRKEGQNVTLSCEQNLNHDAMYWYRQDPGQGLRLIYYSQIVNDFQKGDIAEGYSVSREKKESFPLTVTSAQKNPTAFYLCASSLDGASTYNEQFFGPGTRLTVL.